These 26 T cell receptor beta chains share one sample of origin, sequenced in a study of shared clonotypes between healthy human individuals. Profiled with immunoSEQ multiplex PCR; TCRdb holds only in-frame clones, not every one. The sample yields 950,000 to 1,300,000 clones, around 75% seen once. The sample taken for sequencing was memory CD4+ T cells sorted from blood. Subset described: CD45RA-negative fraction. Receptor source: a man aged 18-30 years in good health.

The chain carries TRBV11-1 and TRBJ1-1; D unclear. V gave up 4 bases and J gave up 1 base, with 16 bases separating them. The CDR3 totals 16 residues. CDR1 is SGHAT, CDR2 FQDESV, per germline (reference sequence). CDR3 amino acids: CASSSETGLRNTEAFF. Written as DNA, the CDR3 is TGTGCCAGCAGCTCCGAGACGGGGTTGAGGAACACTGAAGCTTTCTTT. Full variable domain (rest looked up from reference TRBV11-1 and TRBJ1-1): EAEVAQSPRYKITEKSQAVAFWCDPISGHATLYWYRQILGQGPELLVQFQDESVVDDSQLPKDRFSAERLKGVDSTLKIQPAELGDSAMYLCASSSETGLRNTEAFFGQGTRLTVV.

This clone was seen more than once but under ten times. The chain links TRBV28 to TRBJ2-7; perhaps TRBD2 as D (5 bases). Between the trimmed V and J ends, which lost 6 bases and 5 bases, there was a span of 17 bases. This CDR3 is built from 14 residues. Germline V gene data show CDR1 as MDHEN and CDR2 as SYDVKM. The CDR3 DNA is TGTGCCAGCAGCTCCAACTCGGGGTTGGACGAGCAGTACTTC. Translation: CASSSNSGLDEQYF.

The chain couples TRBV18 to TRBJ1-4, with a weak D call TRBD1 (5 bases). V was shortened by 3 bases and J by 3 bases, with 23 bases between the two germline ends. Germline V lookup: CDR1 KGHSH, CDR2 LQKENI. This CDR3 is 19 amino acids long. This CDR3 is CASSPRDPLFPTANEKLFF. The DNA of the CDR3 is TGTGCCAGCTCACCCCGGGACCCACTATTCCCCACAGCTAATGAAAAACTGTTTTTT.

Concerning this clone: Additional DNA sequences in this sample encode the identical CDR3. CDR3 loop: CASSLGLYEQYF. In DNA, the CDR3 is TGTGCCAGCAGTCTGGGCCTCTACGAGCAGTACTTC. The chain employs TRBV28 and TRBJ2-7; D is ambiguous. The CDR3 consists of 12 residues. The V gene's germline CDR1 is MDHEN and CDR2 SYDVKM. V lost 5 bases and J lost 3, with 8 bases in between.

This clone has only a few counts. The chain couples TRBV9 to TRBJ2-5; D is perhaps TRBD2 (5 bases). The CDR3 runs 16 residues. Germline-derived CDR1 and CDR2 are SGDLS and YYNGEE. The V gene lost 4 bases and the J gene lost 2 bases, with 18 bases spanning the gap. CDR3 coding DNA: TGTGCCAGCAGCCTCGGACTTATTGGCTATCAAGAGACCCAGTACTTC. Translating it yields CASSLGLIGYQETQYF.

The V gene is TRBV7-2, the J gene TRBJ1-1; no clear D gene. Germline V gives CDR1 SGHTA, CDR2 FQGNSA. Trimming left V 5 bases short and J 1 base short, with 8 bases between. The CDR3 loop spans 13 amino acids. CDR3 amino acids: CASSLQQNTEAFF. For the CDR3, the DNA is TGTGCCAGCAGCCTACAGCAGAACACTGAAGCTTTCTTT.

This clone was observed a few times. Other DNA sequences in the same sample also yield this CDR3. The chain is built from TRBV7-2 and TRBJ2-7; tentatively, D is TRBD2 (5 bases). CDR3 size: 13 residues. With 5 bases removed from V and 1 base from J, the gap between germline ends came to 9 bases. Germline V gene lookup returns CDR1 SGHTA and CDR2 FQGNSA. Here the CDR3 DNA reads TGTGCCAGCAGCCCCCGGAGGTCCTACGAGCAGTACTTC. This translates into CASSPRRSYEQYF.

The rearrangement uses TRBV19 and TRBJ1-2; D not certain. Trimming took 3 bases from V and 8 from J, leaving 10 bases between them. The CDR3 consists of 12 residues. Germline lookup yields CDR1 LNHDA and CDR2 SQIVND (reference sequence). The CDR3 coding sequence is TGTGCCAGTAGTATTGGGTTCGCAGGCTACACCTTC. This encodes CASSIGFAGYTF.

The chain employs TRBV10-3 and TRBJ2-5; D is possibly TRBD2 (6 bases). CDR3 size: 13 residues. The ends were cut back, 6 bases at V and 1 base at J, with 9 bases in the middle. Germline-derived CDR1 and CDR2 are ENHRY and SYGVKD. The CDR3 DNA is TGTGCCATCAGCCCGGGACTCCAAGAGACCCAGTACTTC. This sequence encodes CAISPGLQETQYF.

The CDR3 protein is CASSEYLSGAIDEQYF. The CDR3 nucleotides read TGCGCCAGCAGTGAATACCTTTCTGGGGCGATCGACGAGCAGTACTTC. This chain joins TRBV10-1 and TRBJ2-7; D might be TRBD1 (5 bases). The CDR3 spans 16 residues. The V end was cut by 3 bases, the J end by 5 bases, with 20 bases between. Germline V gene lookup returns CDR1 WNHNN and CDR2 SYGVQD (reference sequence).

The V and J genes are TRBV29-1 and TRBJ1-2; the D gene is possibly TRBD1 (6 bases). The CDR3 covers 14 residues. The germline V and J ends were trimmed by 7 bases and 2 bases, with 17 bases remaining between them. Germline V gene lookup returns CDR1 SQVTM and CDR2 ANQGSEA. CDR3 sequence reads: CSAQDNQGNYGYTF. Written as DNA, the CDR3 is TGCAGCGCACAAGACAATCAGGGGAACTATGGCTACACCTTC. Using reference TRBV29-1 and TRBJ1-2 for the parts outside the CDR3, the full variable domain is SAVISQKPSRDICQRGTSLTIQCQVDSQVTMMFWYRQQPGQSLTLIATANQGSEATYESGFVIDKFPISRPNLTFSTLTVSNMSPEDSSIYLCSAQDNQGNYGYTFGSGTRLTVV.

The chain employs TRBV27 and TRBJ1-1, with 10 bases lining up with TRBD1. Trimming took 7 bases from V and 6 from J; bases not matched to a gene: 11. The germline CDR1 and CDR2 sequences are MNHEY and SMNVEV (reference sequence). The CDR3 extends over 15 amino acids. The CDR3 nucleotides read TGTGCCAGCAACTCCAGGACAGGGGGAACCCCTGAAGCTTTCTTT. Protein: CASNSRTGGTPEAFF.

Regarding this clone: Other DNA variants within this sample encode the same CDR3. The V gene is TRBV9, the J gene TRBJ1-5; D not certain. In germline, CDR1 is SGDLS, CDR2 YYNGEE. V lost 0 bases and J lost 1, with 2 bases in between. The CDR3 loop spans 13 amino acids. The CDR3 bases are TGTGCCAGCAGCGTAGGGAGCAATCAGCCCCAGCATTTT. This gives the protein CASSVGSNQPQHF.

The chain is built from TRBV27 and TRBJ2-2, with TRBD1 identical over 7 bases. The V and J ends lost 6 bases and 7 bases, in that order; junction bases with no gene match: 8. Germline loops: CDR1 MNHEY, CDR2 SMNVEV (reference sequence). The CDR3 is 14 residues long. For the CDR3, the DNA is TGTGCCAGCAGGGTGACAGGGACAAGCGGGGAGCTGTTTTTT. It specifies CASRVTGTSGELFF.

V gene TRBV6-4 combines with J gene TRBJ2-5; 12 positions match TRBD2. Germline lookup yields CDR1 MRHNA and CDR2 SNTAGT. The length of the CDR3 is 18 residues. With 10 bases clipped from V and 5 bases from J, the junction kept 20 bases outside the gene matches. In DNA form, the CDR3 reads TGTGCCACGCTGGGGTCCCCTAGCGGGGGGGCGAGTTCGGAGACCCAGTACTTC. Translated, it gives CATLGSPSGGASSETQYF.

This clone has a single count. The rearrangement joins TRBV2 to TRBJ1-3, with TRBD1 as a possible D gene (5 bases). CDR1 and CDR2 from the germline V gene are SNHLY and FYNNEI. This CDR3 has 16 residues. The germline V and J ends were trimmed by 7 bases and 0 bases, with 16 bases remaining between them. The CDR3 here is CASKGGGTSSGNTIYF. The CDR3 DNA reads TGTGCCAGCAAAGGCGGGGGGACTAGCTCTGGAAACACCATATATTTT. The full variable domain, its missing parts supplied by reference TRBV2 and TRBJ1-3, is EPEVTQTPSHQVTQMGQEVILRCVPISNHLYFYWYRQILGQKVEFLVSFYNNEISEKSEIFDDQFSVERPDGSNFTLKIRSTKLEDSAMYFCASKGGGTSSGNTIYFGEGSWLTVV.

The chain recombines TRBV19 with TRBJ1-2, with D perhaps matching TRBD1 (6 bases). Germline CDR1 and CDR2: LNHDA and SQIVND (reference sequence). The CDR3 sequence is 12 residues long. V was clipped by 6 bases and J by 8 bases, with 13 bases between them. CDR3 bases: TGTGCCAGTAGCACAGGGCGGCGAGGCTACACCTTC. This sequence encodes CASSTGRRGYTF.

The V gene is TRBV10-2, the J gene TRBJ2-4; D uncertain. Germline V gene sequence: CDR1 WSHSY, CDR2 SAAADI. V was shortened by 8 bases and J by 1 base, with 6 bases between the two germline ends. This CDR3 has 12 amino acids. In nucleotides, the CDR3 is TGCGCCAGCGGAACGGCCAAAAACATTCAGTACTTC. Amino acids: CASGTAKNIQYF.

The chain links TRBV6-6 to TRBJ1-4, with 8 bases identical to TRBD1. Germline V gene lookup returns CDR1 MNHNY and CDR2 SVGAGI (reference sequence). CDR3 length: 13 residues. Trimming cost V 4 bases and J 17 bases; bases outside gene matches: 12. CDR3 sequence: CASSLGPNRGGFF. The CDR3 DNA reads TGTGCCAGCAGTTTAGGCCCTAACAGGGGGGGCTTTTTT.

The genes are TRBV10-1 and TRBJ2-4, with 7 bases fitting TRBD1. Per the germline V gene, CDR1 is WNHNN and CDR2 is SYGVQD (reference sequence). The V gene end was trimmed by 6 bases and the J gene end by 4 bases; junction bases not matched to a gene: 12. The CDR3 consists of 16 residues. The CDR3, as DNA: TGCGCCAGCAGCTCTAACCGACAGGGTGGTAAAAACATTCAGTACTTC. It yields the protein CASSSNRQGGKNIQYF.

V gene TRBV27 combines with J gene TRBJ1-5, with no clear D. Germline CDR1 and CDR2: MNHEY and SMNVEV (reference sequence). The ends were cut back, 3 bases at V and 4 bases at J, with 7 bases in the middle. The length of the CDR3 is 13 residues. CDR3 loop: CASSLNGNQPQHF. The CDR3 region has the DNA TGTGCCAGCAGTTTGAACGGGAATCAGCCCCAGCATTTT.

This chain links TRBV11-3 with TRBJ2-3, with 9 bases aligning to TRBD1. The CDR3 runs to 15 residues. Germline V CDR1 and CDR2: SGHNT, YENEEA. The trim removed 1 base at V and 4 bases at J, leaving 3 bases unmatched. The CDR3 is CASSLGGQGPDTQYF. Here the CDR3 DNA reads TGTGCCAGCAGCTTAGGGGGACAGGGACCAGATACGCAGTATTTT. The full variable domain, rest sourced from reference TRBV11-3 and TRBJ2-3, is EAGVVQSPRYKIIEKKQPVAFWCNPISGHNTLYWYLQNLGQGPELLIRYENEEAVDDSQLPKDRFSAERLKGVDSTLKIQPAELGDSAVYLCASSLGGQGPDTQYFGPGTRLTVL.

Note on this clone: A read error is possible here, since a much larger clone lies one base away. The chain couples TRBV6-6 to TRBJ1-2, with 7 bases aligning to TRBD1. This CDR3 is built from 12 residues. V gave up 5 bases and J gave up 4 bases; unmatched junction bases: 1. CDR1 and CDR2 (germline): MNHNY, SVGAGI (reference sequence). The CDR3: CASSPGGYGYTF. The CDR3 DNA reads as TGTGCCAGCAGTCCAGGGGGCTATGGCTACACCTTC.

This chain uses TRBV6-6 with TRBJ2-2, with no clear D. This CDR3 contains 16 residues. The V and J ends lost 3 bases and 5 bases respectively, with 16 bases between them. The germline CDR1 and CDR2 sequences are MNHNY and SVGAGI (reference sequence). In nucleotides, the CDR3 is TGTGCCAGCAGTTATCCGAGGTCCCGTTCAACCGGGGAGCTGTTTTTT. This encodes CASSYPRSRSTGELFF.

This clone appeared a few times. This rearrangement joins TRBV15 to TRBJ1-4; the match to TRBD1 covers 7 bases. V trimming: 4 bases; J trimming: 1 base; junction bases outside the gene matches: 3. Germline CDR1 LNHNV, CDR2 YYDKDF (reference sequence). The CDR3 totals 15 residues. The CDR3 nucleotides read TGTGCCACCAGCACAAACAGGGGAACTAATGAAAAACTGTTTTTT. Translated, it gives CATSTNRGTNEKLFF.

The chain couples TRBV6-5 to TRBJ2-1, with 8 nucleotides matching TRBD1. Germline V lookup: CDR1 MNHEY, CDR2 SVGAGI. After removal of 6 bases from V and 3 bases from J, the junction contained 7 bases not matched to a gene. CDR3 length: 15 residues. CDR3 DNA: TGTGCCAGCAGCCCCTTCGGGACAGGCTACAATGAGCAGTTCTTC. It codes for CASSPFGTGYNEQFF.